This T cell receptor (beta chain) was sequenced during a study of shared T cell receptors in the human thymus. The repertoire was sequenced with immunoSEQ multiplex PCR; TCRdb's copy has only in-frame clones and lacks some. The sample holds under 450,000 clones, approximately 95% seen once. The ends lost 6 bases at V and 10 bases at J; junction bases unmatched: 4. CDR1 and CDR2 (germline): MDHEN, SYDVKM. The CDR3 extends over 12 amino acids. The sample was thymocytes. V and J are TRBV28 and TRBJ2-1, with 9 bases aligning to TRBD2. The TCR originated in a human donor. CDR3 DNA: TGTGCCAGCAGACTAGCGGGTTACGAGCAGTTCTTC. Translation gives CASRLAGYEQFF.